This entry lists 28 T cell receptor beta chains sequenced from one sample in a study of T cell responses to AZD1222 COVID-19 vaccine. Measured with immunoSEQ multiplex PCR; TCRdb has only the in-frame clones, and not every one. Among around 200,000 clones listed, approximately 90% were seen once. The material sequenced was peripheral blood, taken 28 days after the second AZD1222 dose. The receptors come from an adult who received the AZD1222 COVID-19 vaccine.

The rearrangement links TRBV3-1 (or the pseudogene TRBV3-2) to TRBJ2-5; no clear D gene. Deletions cut 4 bases from V and 0 bases from J, with 6 bases between. This CDR3 is 13 amino acids long. CDR1 is LGHDT, CDR2 YNNKEL, per germline (reference sequence). CDR3 DNA: TGTGCCAGCAGCCCCAACTACCAAGAGACCCAGTACTTC. This encodes CASSPNYQETQYF.

This sequence joins TRBV29-1 and TRBJ2-7, with 9 bases aligning to TRBD1. Germline trimming cut 6 bases from V and 3 bases from J; bases unmatched to any gene: 9. The CDR3 totals 14 residues. The V gene's germline CDR1 is SQVTM and CDR2 ANQGSEA. The CDR3 DNA reads as TGCAGCGTACGAGATCCGGGACAGGGCTACGAGCAGTACTTC. This sequence encodes CSVRDPGQGYEQYF.

CDR3 nucleotide sequence: TGTGCCAGCAGTTTAGGTCGTCAATCCGGACTAGCGGGAATATTCGCCTACAATGAGCAGTTCTTC. Its protein product is CASSLGRQSGLAGIFAYNEQFF. The chain combines TRBV28 with TRBJ2-1; 12 bases are a match to TRBD2. J was trimmed by 2 bases and V by 2 bases; bases with no gene match: 19. Germline loops: CDR1 MDHEN, CDR2 SYDVKM. The CDR3 has 22 residues.

The V gene is TRBV27, the J gene TRBJ1-6; D gene ambiguous. Germline V gene lookup returns CDR1 MNHEY and CDR2 SMNVEV (reference sequence). Trimming took off 5 bases at V and 7 bases at J, with 12 bases between the two ends. The CDR3 has 14 amino acids. The CDR3 protein is CASSEVGENSPLHF. DNA for the CDR3: TGTGCCAGCAGTGAGGTGGGAGAAAATTCACCCCTCCACTTT.

This chain uses TRBV5-6 with TRBJ2-1, with 12 bases fitting TRBD2. Germline CDR1 is SGHDT and CDR2 is YYEEEE. The CDR3 has 15 residues. The J segment lost 6 bases and the V segment lost 4 bases, leaving 5 bases of the junction unmatched. The DNA for the CDR3 is TGTGCCAGCAGCCCCGGACTAGCGGGAAGCAATGAGCAGTTCTTC. Protein: CASSPGLAGSNEQFF.

The gene calls are TRBV27 and TRBJ1-3; tentatively, D is TRBD1 (5 bases). This CDR3 has 14 residues. V lost 5 bases and J 0 bases, leaving 8 bases between the germline ends. Germline-derived CDR1 and CDR2 are MNHEY and SMNVEV (reference sequence). The CDR3 loop reads CASSRGGSGNTIYF. CDR3 coding DNA: TGTGCCAGCAGTAGGGGTGGCTCTGGAAACACCATATATTTT.

V usage is TRBV6-5 and J usage is TRBJ2-7; TRBD2 matches at 9 bases. This CDR3 contains 14 residues. Germline V lookup: CDR1 MNHEY, CDR2 SVGAGI. After removal of 11 bases from V and 1 base from J, the junction contained 9 bases not matched to a gene. The CDR3 region is CAGDLAGSSYEQYF. CDR3 bases: TGTGCCGGAGATCTAGCGGGGTCTTCCTACGAGCAGTACTTC.

In DNA, the CDR3 is TGTGCCAGCAACAGACCTGGGGGCAATGAGCAGTTCTTC. Protein: CASNRPGGNEQFF. The chain combines TRBV5-6 with TRBJ2-1; either TRBD1 or TRBD2 may fit D (5 bases each). This CDR3 comprises 13 residues. Deletions cut 6 bases from V and 6 bases from J, with 13 bases between. Germline assignment: CDR1 SGHDT and CDR2 YYEEEE.

A single count supports this clone. J is TRBJ1-4 and V is TRBV7-8, with D uncertain. Trimming removed 5 bases from V and 0 bases from J, with 19 bases in between. The CDR3 consists of 18 residues. CDR1 is SGHVS, CDR2 FQNEAQ, per germline. This CDR3 is CASSTITVFSATNEKLFF. CDR3 DNA: TGTGCCAGCAGCACCATAACAGTTTTCAGTGCAACTAATGAAAAACTGTTTTTT.

The chain employs TRBV5-5 and TRBJ1-6; D remains ambiguous. CDR3 length equals 15 residues. V lost 7 bases, J lost 0 bases, and 11 bases lay in between. Germline CDR1 is SGHKS and CDR2 is YYEKEE (reference sequence). This chain's CDR3 is CASAPGYSYNSPLHF. The CDR3 region has the DNA TGTGCCAGCGCCCCGGGGTACTCCTATAATTCACCCCTCCACTTT.

V gene TRBV7-8 combines with J gene TRBJ1-4; 7 bases line up with TRBD1. The V and J ends lost 2 bases and 4 bases, in that order; junction bases with no gene match: 7. Germline V gives CDR1 SGHVS, CDR2 FQNEAQ. The CDR3 has 16 amino acids. CDR3 region: CASSLLAGTVNEKLFF. CDR3 DNA sequence: TGTGCCAGCAGCTTATTAGCCGGGACAGTTAATGAAAAACTGTTTTTT.

The rearrangement joins TRBV28 to TRBJ2-3; D may be TRBD1 or TRBD2 (5 bases each). V lost 6 bases and J lost 1, with 14 bases in between. In germline, CDR1 is MDHEN, CDR2 SYDVKM. The CDR3 totals 15 residues. The CDR3: CASSPGTAGTDTQYF. In DNA form, the CDR3 reads TGTGCCAGCAGCCCTGGGACGGCAGGCACAGATACGCAGTATTTT.

The V and J genes are TRBV7-9 and TRBJ2-1; D gene uncertain. V was clipped by 3 bases and J by 6 bases, with 12 bases between them. CDR3 length: 14 amino acids. The germline gives CDR1 SEHNR, CDR2 FQNEAQ (reference sequence). The CDR3 DNA reads as TGTGCCAGCAGCTTGGACGGTAGGGTCAATGAGCAGTTCTTC. Amino acids: CASSLDGRVNEQFF.

The CDR3 nucleotides are TGTGCCTGGAGTGTAGGGCCAGGGCAGGGTATGAACACTGAAGCTTTCTTT. It translates to CAWSVGPGQGMNTEAFF. The V call is TRBV30, the J call TRBJ1-1; a weak D match, TRBD1 (5 bases). The germline V gene encodes CDR1 GTSNPN and CDR2 SVGIG (reference sequence). V shed 0 bases and J shed 0 bases, with 17 bases lying between them. CDR3 size: 17 residues.

CDR3 in DNA: TGTGCCAGCAGCGATAGCAAACAAAACTACAATGAGCAGTTCTTC. It encodes CASSDSKQNYNEQFF. The V gene is TRBV3-1 (or the pseudogene TRBV3-2), the J gene TRBJ2-1; D is unclear. V lost 5 bases and J 3 bases, leaving 14 bases between the germline ends. The CDR3 contains 15 residues. Germline CDR1 is LGHDT and CDR2 is YNNKEL (reference sequence).

The chain carries TRBV24-1 and TRBJ1-2; the D gene is possibly TRBD1 (6 bases). Trimming removed 1 base at V and 8 bases at J, with 10 bases between. CDR3 length: 13 amino acids. Germline CDR1 KGHDR, CDR2 SFDVKD. DNA for the CDR3: TGTGCCACCAGTGATTTCACAGGGATGGGCTACACCTTC. It encodes CATSDFTGMGYTF.

The V and J genes are TRBV7-2 and TRBJ1-3, with D maybe TRBD1 (6 bases). The CDR3 is 15 residues long. V lost 1 base to trimming and J lost 4 bases, with 11 bases between them. Germline values: CDR1 SGHTA, CDR2 FQGNSA. The CDR3, as DNA: TGTGCCAGCAGCTTAGGGGGGGGCGCCGGAAACACCATATATTTT. It is translated as CASSLGGGAGNTIYF.

The chain uses TRBV24-1 and TRBJ2-5; D uncertain. The CDR3 is 12 amino acids. Germline V gene sequence: CDR1 KGHDR, CDR2 SFDVKD. Trimming pared 5 bases from V and 4 bases from J, leaving 7 bases between. CDR3 region: CATSGVTETQYF. CDR3 nucleotide sequence: TGTGCCACCAGTGGCGTAACAGAGACCCAGTACTTC.

V gene TRBV28 combines with J gene TRBJ1-1; TRBD1 is a possible D gene (6 bases). The CDR3 contains 13 residues. V was pared by 6 bases and J by 3 bases, with 11 bases between. Germline V lookup: CDR1 MDHEN, CDR2 SYDVKM. CDR3 nucleotide sequence: TGTGCCAGCAGCCTTAACAGGGACACTGAAGCTTTCTTT. Protein sequence: CASSLNRDTEAFF.

This clone was observed once. The chain combines TRBV7-8 with TRBJ2-3; perhaps TRBD2 as D (6 bases). Looked up from germline, CDR1 is SGHVS and CDR2 is FQNEAQ. V was cut by 4 bases and J by 0 bases, with 23 bases left in between. The CDR3 covers 19 residues. The CDR3 DNA reads TGTGCCAGCAGCTCCCGGCGGGGTAGCGGACCTACTAGCACAGATACGCAGTATTTT. Protein product: CASSSRRGSGPTSTDTQYF.

The chain links TRBV25-1 to TRBJ1-4; tentative D call: TRBD1 (5 bases). The CDR3 is 14 amino acids. Per the germline V gene, CDR1 is MGHDK and CDR2 is SYGVNS. With 6 bases removed from V and 0 bases from J, the gap between germline ends came to 8 bases. CDR3 in amino acids: CASSRQTTNEKLFF. CDR3 in DNA: TGTGCCAGCAGCAGACAGACAACTAATGAAAAACTGTTTTTT.

The chain combines TRBV4-3 with TRBJ2-4; D is undetermined. The CDR3 sequence is 17 residues long. Trimming pared 0 bases from V and 0 bases from J, leaving 12 bases between. Germline V gene sequence: CDR1 LGHNA, CDR2 YSLEER. Here the CDR3 reads CASSQDFPGVAKNIQYF. CDR3 coding DNA: TGCGCCAGCAGCCAAGATTTCCCTGGAGTAGCCAAAAACATTCAGTACTTC.

The gene calls are TRBV7-2 and TRBJ1-1; 8 bases line up with TRBD1. The length of the CDR3 is 14 residues. CDR1 and CDR2 (germline): SGHTA, FQGNSA. After removal of 1 base from V and 4 bases from J, the junction contained 2 bases not matched to a gene. CDR3 nucleotides: TGTGCCAGCAGCTTAGAACAGGGGGGCACTGAAGCTTTCTTT. Encoded protein: CASSLEQGGTEAFF.

The CDR3 DNA reads TGTGCCAGCAGCCCAAGGGGGACGCTCGAGCAGTACTTC. The encoded protein is CASSPRGTLEQYF. J is TRBJ2-7 and V is TRBV7-2; tentatively, D is TRBD1 (6 bases). CDR1 and CDR2 from the germline V gene are SGHTA and FQGNSA. This CDR3 has 13 residues. V was pared by 5 bases and J by 6 bases, with 14 bases between.

The J gene is TRBJ2-7, the V gene TRBV2, with 9 bases fitting TRBD2. CDR1 SNHLY and CDR2 FYNNEI come from the germline V gene. The junction had 5 bases not matched to a gene; V was cut back by 0 bases and J by 5 bases. CDR3 length equals 15 residues. CDR3 sequence: CASSEAWTSVHEQYF. The CDR3 region has the DNA TGTGCCAGCAGTGAAGCCTGGACTAGCGTCCACGAGCAGTACTTC.

This clone appeared once. The chain links TRBV19 to TRBJ2-7; 11 bases are a match to TRBD2. Trimming took 6 bases from V and 2 from J; bases not matched to a gene: 6. From germline, CDR1 is LNHDA and CDR2 SQIVND (reference sequence). CDR3 length: 15 amino acids. The CDR3 sequence is CASRITSGGPYEQYF. The CDR3 DNA reads as TGTGCCAGTAGGATAACTAGCGGGGGCCCCTACGAGCAGTACTTC. Based on the CDR3 plus reference TRBV19 and TRBJ2-7, the full variable domain is DGGITQSPKYLFRKEGQNVTLSCEQNLNHDAMYWYRQDPGQGLRLIYYSQIVNDFQKGDIAEGYSVSREKKESFPLTVTSAQKNPTAFYLCASRITSGGPYEQYFGPGTRLTVT.

The rearrangement uses TRBV4-1 and TRBJ1-4; 7 positions match TRBD1. Germline CDR1 MGHRA, CDR2 YSYEKL. The J segment lost 6 bases and the V segment lost 6 bases, leaving 4 bases of the junction unmatched. CDR3 length equals 13 residues. The CDR3 nucleotides read TGCGCCAGCAGTAAGGGGACAGATGAAAAACTGTTTTTT. Residues: CASSKGTDEKLFF.

This sequence joins TRBV6-5 and TRBJ2-1; D not certain. V lost 2 bases and J 6 bases, leaving 5 bases between the germline ends. The CDR3 loop spans 12 amino acids. Germline values: CDR1 MNHEY, CDR2 SVGAGI. CDR3: CASSYRVNEQFF. The CDR3 DNA reads as TGTGCCAGCAGTTACAGGGTCAATGAGCAGTTCTTC.